The clone carrying this T cell receptor (beta chain) was seen a single time. The data are from a study of blood T cell repertoires in COVID-19. This table comes from immunoSEQ multiplex PCR, and its TCRdb copy is limited to in-frame clones, with some not included. The sample has fewer than 200,000 clones; about 83% are singletons. Per germline, CDR1 LNHNV and CDR2 YYDKDF (reference sequence). The CDR3 runs to 16 residues. Trimming removed 3 bases from V and 3 bases from J; junction bases left unmatched: 10. This chain joins TRBV15 and TRBJ2-7; 8 bases fit TRBD2. The specimen was peripheral blood. This TCR was recovered from a woman in her seventies who had recovered from COVID-19. The CDR3 coding sequence is TGTGCCACCAGCAGCACGGGGGGACTAGAGGTCTACGAGCAGTACTTC. The encoded protein is CATSSTGGLEVYEQYF.